This T cell receptor beta chain was sequenced in a study of blood T cell repertoires in COVID-19. Germline-derived CDR1 and CDR2 are SGDLS and YYNGEE. Trimming took 4 bases from V and 6 from J; bases not matched to a gene: 5. The CDR3 totals 15 residues. Generated by immunoSEQ multiplex PCR, the TCRdb table keeps only in-frame clones and is missing some. Among over 200,000 clones listed, around 90% were seen once. Residents of about two dozen US areas, aged roughly 18 to 89 years, made up the participants. The specimen sequenced was PBMCs or T cells enriched from blood (not recorded which). The chain employs TRBV9 and TRBJ2-1; TRBD2 matches 12 bases. This receptor was obtained from a young woman who had been exposed to COVID-19. CDR3 loop: CASSFASGRVNEQFF. CDR3 sequence (DNA): TGTGCCAGCAGCTTTGCTAGCGGGAGGGTCAATGAGCAGTTCTTC.